A selection of T cell receptor beta chains follows, all from one sample in a study of cytomegalovirus exposure and HLA in healthy donors. Profiling relied on immunoSEQ multiplex PCR, and the TCRdb table lists in-frame clones only, not all of them. The table shows more than 150,000 clones, with roughly 80% occurring only once. Input material: PBMCs. Receptors were obtained from a man over 45 in good health and CMV-seronegative. Both conserved end residues are part of each CDR3. The order of the fields is V gene, clone size, D gene, J gene, CDR3 DNA, CDR3 protein. A D gene is named only where the DNA matches it firmly. Expanded clones are given a class, and other clones once, few, many or no size at all.

V: TRBV6-1
size: NA
D: TRBD1
J: TRBJ2-7
DNA: TGTGCCACTAATCGGGACAGATCCTACGAGCAGTACTTC
CDR3: CATNRDRSYEQYF

V: TRBV20-1
size: NA
D: NA
J: TRBJ1-2
DNA: TGCAGTGCCCCGGTTCGCCTAGGCTACACCTTC
CDR3: CSAPVRLGYTF

V: TRBV27
size: NA
D: TRBD2
J: TRBJ2-3
DNA: TGTGCCAGCAGTTTACTAGCGGGGACAGATACGCAGTATTTT
CDR3: CASSLLAGTDTQYF

V: TRBV18
size: once
D: NA
J: TRBJ2-7
DNA: TGTGCCAGCTCCCCGGCAGTCAGAACGGGGGAGCAGTACTTC
CDR3: CASSPAVRTGEQYF

V: TRBV5-6
size: once
D: TRBD1
J: TRBJ2-5
DNA: TGTGCCAGCACCAAAGACAGGGAAGAAGAGACCCAGTACTTC
CDR3: CASTKDREEETQYF

V: TRBV6-5
size: NA
D: NA
J: TRBJ1-1
DNA: TGTGCCAGCAGTTCCCTAACGGACACTGAAGCTTTCTTT
CDR3: CASSSLTDTEAFF

V: TRBV30
size: NA
D: NA
J: TRBJ1-6
DNA: TGTGCCTGGAGCCCCCGAGCCAGGTCGATTTCACCCCTCCACTTT
CDR3: CAWSPRARSISPLHF

V: TRBV4-2
size: NA
D: NA
J: TRBJ2-6
DNA: TGTGCCAGCAGCCCTGGCGGAGGGATGGGGGCCAACGTCCTGACTTTC
CDR3: CASSPGGGMGANVLTF

V: TRBV30
size: NA
D: TRBD1
J: TRBJ2-7
DNA: TGTGCCTGGAGACCCCCGGGACAGGGCTACGAGCAGTACTTC
CDR3: CAWRPPGQGYEQYF

V: TRBV7-8
size: NA
D: NA
J: TRBJ2-5
DNA: TGTGCCAGCAGCTCCCCTCAAGAGACCCAGTACTTC
CDR3: CASSSPQETQYF

V: TRBV2
size: NA
D: TRBD2
J: TRBJ2-1
DNA: TGTGCCAGCAGTGAACCTTTGACTAGCGGGGGGGCAAGATACAATGAGCAGTTCTTC
CDR3: CASSEPLTSGGARYNEQFF

V: TRBV27
size: NA
D: TRBD1
J: TRBJ1-2
DNA: TGTGCCAGCAGGGACAGGGGGAGGATGGGGGGCTACACCTTC
CDR3: CASRDRGRMGGYTF

V: TRBV6-1
size: NA
D: TRBD1
J: TRBJ1-5
DNA: TGTGCCAGTGGACAGGGTGGTAATCAGCCCCAGCATTTT
CDR3: CASGQGGNQPQHF

V: TRBV29-1
size: NA
D: NA
J: TRBJ2-3
DNA: TGCAGCGTTGAAGGCCAGAGGGAGAGTACGCAGTATTTT
CDR3: CSVEGQRESTQYF

V: TRBV5-1
size: NA
D: NA
J: TRBJ2-7
DNA: TGCGCCAGCAGCTTGAACAGCGGCAGCTCCTACGAGCAGTACTTC
CDR3: CASSLNSGSSYEQYF

V: TRBV7-9
size: NA
D: NA
J: TRBJ1-4
DNA: TGTGCCAGCAGCTCGAACAGGGCCAGGACTAATGAAAAACTGTTTTTT
CDR3: CASSSNRARTNEKLFF

V: TRBV18
size: NA
D: TRBD1
J: TRBJ1-5
DNA: TGTGCCAGCTCACCTTACGACAGGGAATTAAGCAATCAGCCCCAGCATTTT
CDR3: CASSPYDRELSNQPQHF